The sample holds one count of the clone carrying this T cell receptor beta chain. Its antigen is unidentified. Data came from immunoSEQ multiplex PCR; TCRdb stores just in-frame clones and leaves some out. The data contain tens of thousands of clones, around 73% of them singletons. The time point denotes: week 11, during vaccination. In the vaccine, a single dose held 300 ug of the mutant IDH1 20-mer peptide, along with topical imiquimod. This sample was taken from a study of a mutant IDH1 vaccine in newly diagnosed glioma. Study-wide background: Vaccine dosing followed radiotherapy by 4-6 weeks, or accompanied temozolomide cycles. Pretreatment consisted of radiotherapy, temozolomide, or both, with most receiving both. Findings and limits, study-wide: Immune responses induced by vaccination arose in about 93% of the patients.

This CDR3 has 16 amino acids. Trimming removed 4 bases from V and 3 bases from J; junction bases left unmatched: 5. Germline V gene data show CDR1 as LNHDA and CDR2 as SQIVND (reference sequence). The rearrangement links TRBV19 to TRBJ1-6, with 8 bases that match TRBD1. This clonotype was obtained from a woman between 18 and 29 years old with glioma. Sample: PBMCs, taken from a glioma patient whose treatment included an IDH1 peptide vaccine. CDR3: CASSTRDRNYNSPLHF. The DNA for the CDR3 is TGTGCCAGTAGTACACGGGACAGGAACTATAATTCACCCCTCCACTTT.